A selection of T cell receptor beta chains follows, all from one sample in a study of T cell responses to AZD1222 COVID-19 vaccine. Data came from immunoSEQ multiplex PCR; TCRdb stores just in-frame clones and leaves some out. The top ten hold around a tenth of the sample, which has fewer than 90,000 clones, just over 90% seen once. This material consisted of peripheral blood, taken 28 days after the second AZD1222 dose. The receptors stem from an adult who received the AZD1222 COVID-19 vaccine. Each CDR3 is given with its conserved first and last residue. A D gene is named only where the DNA matches it firmly. The size of a clone is reported for some rows only, either as once, few or many, or as a class for expanded clones.

V,D,J,size,DNA,CDR3
TRBV28,.,TRBJ2-7,.,TGTGCCAGCAGTCCACCGGGCCCCCGACGAGGCGAGCAGTACTTC,CASSPPGPRRGEQYF
TRBV28,.,TRBJ1-2,.,TGTGCCAGCTCGGGCCCGGGGGGGTATGGCTACACCTTC,CASSGPGGYGYTF
TRBV19,TRBD2,TRBJ2-1,.,TGTGCCAGTAGTTTGGCGGGAGCCGACTACAATGAGCAGTTCTTC,CASSLAGADYNEQFF
TRBV7-3,TRBD1,TRBJ2-3,.,TGTGCCAGCAGCAGGGGGCAGGTAGATACGCAGTATTTT,CASSRGQVDTQYF
TRBV9,.,TRBJ1-3,once,TGTGCCAGCAGCGTAGACGCACCTACCTCTGGAAACACCATATATTTT,CASSVDAPTSGNTIYF
TRBV2,.,TRBJ1-2,.,TGTGCCAGCATGGGACTGCCTAACTATGGCTACACCTTC,CASMGLPNYGYTF
TRBV19,.,TRBJ1-2,.,TGTGCCAGTAGTATCGCCCCAAACTATGGCTACACCTTC,CASSIAPNYGYTF
TRBV6-5,.,TRBJ1-1,.,TGTGCCAGCAGTCCCTTTCCCCGGGCCGACACTGAAGCTTTCTTT,CASSPFPRADTEAFF
TRBV3-1/TRBV3-2,TRBD1,TRBJ1-3,once,TGTGCCAGCAGCCAGGGGGACAGGTCAGGAAACACCATATATTTT,CASSQGDRSGNTIYF
TRBV7-9,.,TRBJ1-2,.,TGTGCCAGCAGATCCACAGGAAACTATGGCTACACCTTC,CASRSTGNYGYTF
TRBV3-1/TRBV3-2,.,TRBJ1-2,.,TGTGCCAGCAGCCAAGACAGGGGTGGCTACACCTTC,CASSQDRGGYTF
TRBV5-1,.,TRBJ2-7,.,TGCGCCAGCAGCCTACAGGGATACGAGCAGTACTTC,CASSLQGYEQYF
TRBV19,.,TRBJ1-2,.,TGTGCCAGTACCCATCGGGCTAACTATGGCTACACCTTC,CASTHRANYGYTF
TRBV28,TRBD2,TRBJ2-3,.,TGTGCCAGTAAAATAGCGGGGACGGCAGATACGCAGTATTTT,CASKIAGTADTQYF
TRBV11-1,TRBD1,TRBJ1-5,.,TGTGCCAGCAGCACTGGGACAGGAAGGAATCAGCCCCAGCATTTT,CASSTGTGRNQPQHF
TRBV27,.,TRBJ2-7,few,TGTGCCAGCAGGGACTACTCAGCCTACGAGCAGTACTTC,CASRDYSAYEQYF
TRBV2,TRBD2,TRBJ2-1,.,TGTGCCACCTCGGGTAGCGGGAGTCGGGGCCCTAATGAGCAGTTCTTC,CATSGSGSRGPNEQFF
TRBV30,TRBD2,TRBJ2-5,.,TGTGCCTGGAGTCCAACCATGACTAGCTCCTGGGAGACCCAGTACTTC,CAWSPTMTSSWETQYF
TRBV28,.,TRBJ1-2,.,TGTGCCAGCACCAACGGGCCCTATGGCTACACCTTC,CASTNGPYGYTF
TRBV7-3,.,TRBJ2-1,.,TGTGCCAGCAGCCGCCTTTCTATTGGAGATGAGCAGTTCTTC,CASSRLSIGDEQFF
TRBV5-1,TRBD2,TRBJ2-3,.,TGCGCCAGCAGCTACGGACTAGCGGGGAGCACAGATACGCAGTATTTT,CASSYGLAGSTDTQYF
TRBV7-2,.,TRBJ1-1,.,TGTGCCAGCAGCTGGGAGCTAAACACTGAAGCTTTCTTT,CASSWELNTEAFF
TRBV12-3/TRBV12-4,.,TRBJ1-1,.,TGTGCCAGCAGGGGACGTGAGAACACTGAAGCTTTCTTT,CASRGRENTEAFF
TRBV29-1,.,TRBJ2-4,.,TGCAGCGCACGCGAGGTCTCCAAAAACATTCAGTACTTC,CSAREVSKNIQYF
TRBV30,TRBD2,TRBJ2-5,.,TGTGCCTGGAGTGTCGGGGGGTACCAAGAGACCCAGTACTTC,CAWSVGGYQETQYF
TRBV28,TRBD1,TRBJ2-1,.,TGTGCCAGCAGTCCGGGGGACAGGATGCACAATGAGCAGTTCTTC,CASSPGDRMHNEQFF
TRBV7-2,.,TRBJ2-1,.,TGTGCCAGCAGCTTAGCGAGTGGGTTGCAGTTCTTC,CASSLASGLQFF
TRBV19,TRBD2,TRBJ2-3,few,TGTGCCAGTAGTCTAGCGCCGGGAGGGGGCACAGATACGCAGTATTTT,CASSLAPGGGTDTQYF